Listed below are T cell receptor beta chains from one sample, sequenced in a study of molecular identifiers for immune sequencing clone quantification. MiXCR, applied by TCRdb to the PCR reads, yields one record per CDR3 protein. The data hold hundreds of thousands of distinct CDR3 sequences, with about 20% observed a single time. Sequenced sample: naive CD8+ T cells from blood, with Jurkat cell RNA spiked in. The receptor set was obtained from a human donor in good health. Some libraries in this study had Jurkat cell RNA spiked in. The CDR3 runs from the conserved cysteine through the conserved F or W. Each record gives: D gene, clone size, J gene, V gene, CDR3 protein, CDR3 DNA. The D gene is left open where the match is weak. Clone size appears in some rows only: once, few, many, or a class for an expanded clone.

D gene: NA; clone size: many; J gene: TRBJ1-2; V gene: TRBV29-1; CDR3 protein: CSVLGESYGYTF; CDR3 DNA: TGCAGCGTTTTGGGCGAAAGCTATGGCTACACCTTC
D gene: TRBD2; clone size: few; J gene: TRBJ2-3; V gene: TRBV13; CDR3 protein: CASSLVASGEADTQYF; CDR3 DNA: TGTGCCAGCAGCTTAGTTGCTAGCGGGGAGGCAGATACGCAGTATTTT
D gene: NA; clone size: many; J gene: TRBJ1-1; V gene: TRBV6-1; CDR3 protein: CASSEVGRENTEAFF; CDR3 DNA: TGTGCCAGCAGTGAAGTTGGCAGGGAAAACACTGAAGCTTTCTTT
D gene: TRBD2; clone size: NA; J gene: TRBJ2-3; V gene: TRBV15; CDR3 protein: CAAHSGGGTDTQYF; CDR3 DNA: TGTGCCGCACATAGCGGGGGCGGTACAGATACGCAGTATTTT
D gene: NA; clone size: many; J gene: TRBJ2-2; V gene: TRBV3-1; CDR3 protein: CASRLQGNTGELFF; CDR3 DNA: TGTGCCAGCAGACTACAGGGGAACACCGGGGAGCTGTTTTTT
D gene: NA; clone size: NA; J gene: TRBJ2-5; V gene: TRBV19; CDR3 protein: CASSEWSGETQYF; CDR3 DNA: TGTGCCAGTAGTGAATGGAGTGGTGAGACCCAGTACTTC
D gene: NA; clone size: many; J gene: TRBJ2-1; V gene: TRBV13; CDR3 protein: CASSPRTSNEQFF; CDR3 DNA: TGTGCCAGCAGCCCGCGGACGAGCAATGAGCAGTTCTTC
D gene: NA; clone size: many; J gene: TRBJ1-4; V gene: TRBV7-6; CDR3 protein: CASSLKWGAEKLFF; CDR3 DNA: TGTGCCAGCAGCTTAAAGTGGGGGGCCGAAAAACTGTTTTTT
D gene: TRBD1; clone size: NA; J gene: TRBJ1-1; V gene: TRBV5-8; CDR3 protein: CASSLQGGGTETFF; CDR3 DNA: TGTGCCAGCAGCTTACAGGGGGGCGGCACTGAAACTTTCTTT
D gene: NA; clone size: many; J gene: TRBJ2-7; V gene: TRBV20-1; CDR3 protein: CSAGSLYEQYF; CDR3 DNA: TGCAGTGCGGGGTCCCTCTACGAGCAGTACTTC
D gene: NA; clone size: many; J gene: TRBJ1-1; V gene: TRBV20-1; CDR3 protein: CSAIMGQLNTEAFF; CDR3 DNA: TGCAGTGCTATAATGGGGCAGCTGAACACTGAAGCTTTCTTT
D gene: NA; clone size: NA; J gene: TRBJ1-6; V gene: TRBV15; CDR3 protein: CATSRGPNSPLHF; CDR3 DNA: TGTGCCACCAGCAGAGGACCTAATTCACCCCTCCACTTT
D gene: NA; clone size: few; J gene: TRBJ1-2; V gene: TRBV28; CDR3 protein: CASSLEEESYTF; CDR3 DNA: TGTGCCAGCAGTTTAGAGGAGGAAAGCTACACCTTC
D gene: NA; clone size: NA; J gene: TRBJ1-5; V gene: TRBV21-1; CDR3 protein: CASIDRETFLPQHF; CDR3 DNA: TGCGCCAGTATAGACAGGGAAACGTTTCTGCCCCAGCATTTT
D gene: NA; clone size: NA; J gene: TRBJ1-1; V gene: TRBV5-4; CDR3 protein: CASSLEAETEAFF; CDR3 DNA: TGTGCCAGCAGCTTGGAAGCAGAGACTGAAGCTTTCTTT
D gene: TRBD2; clone size: many; J gene: TRBJ2-7; V gene: TRBV3-1; CDR3 protein: CASSHDRTSWYEQYF; CDR3 DNA: TGTGCCAGCAGCCACGATCGGACTAGCTGGTACGAGCAGTACTTC
D gene: NA; clone size: many; J gene: TRBJ1-2; V gene: TRBV2; CDR3 protein: CASVPYTGVLNYGYTF; CDR3 DNA: TGTGCCAGCGTCCCCTACACAGGAGTTCTAAACTATGGCTACACCTTC
D gene: NA; clone size: many; J gene: TRBJ1-1; V gene: TRBV29-1; CDR3 protein: CSVEHGMNTEAFF; CDR3 DNA: TGCAGCGTTGAGCACGGAATGAACACTGAAGCTTTCTTT
D gene: NA; clone size: few; J gene: TRBJ2-7; V gene: TRBV9; CDR3 protein: CASSVGAGAVREQYF; CDR3 DNA: TGTGCCAGCAGCGTAGGGGCCGGAGCGGTGCGCGAGCAGTACTTC
D gene: NA; clone size: many; J gene: TRBJ2-3; V gene: TRBV28; CDR3 protein: CASSFLDGTDTQYF; CDR3 DNA: TGTGCCAGCAGTTTTCTAGACGGCACAGATACGCAGTATTTT
D gene: TRBD1; clone size: few; J gene: TRBJ2-5; V gene: TRBV6-1; CDR3 protein: CASSADRGKGETQYF; CDR3 DNA: TGTGCCAGCAGTGCCGACAGGGGTAAGGGAGAGACCCAGTACTTC
D gene: TRBD2; clone size: many; J gene: TRBJ2-7; V gene: TRBV6-2/TRBV6-3; CDR3 protein: CASTQGTSGAYEQYF; CDR3 DNA: TGTGCCAGCACTCAGGGGACTAGCGGGGCGTACGAGCAGTACTTC
D gene: TRBD1; clone size: NA; J gene: TRBJ2-1; V gene: TRBV20-1; CDR3 protein: CSARSRGQGRSYNEQFF; CDR3 DNA: TGCAGTGCTAGGAGTCGAGGACAGGGTCGCTCCTACAATGAGCAGTTCTTC
D gene: NA; clone size: NA; J gene: TRBJ1-2; V gene: TRBV7-9; CDR3 protein: CASSLAGDQHGYTF; CDR3 DNA: TGTGCCAGCAGCTTAGCTGGCGACCAACATGGCTACACCTTC
D gene: NA; clone size: NA; J gene: TRBJ2-7; V gene: TRBV19; CDR3 protein: CASSMDWTEGYEQYF; CDR3 DNA: TGTGCCAGTAGTATGGATTGGACTGAGGGATACGAGCAGTACTTC
D gene: NA; clone size: many; J gene: TRBJ2-3; V gene: TRBV9; CDR3 protein: CASSGYSASTDTQYF; CDR3 DNA: TGTGCCAGCAGCGGCTACTCAGCTAGCACAGATACGCAGTATTTT
D gene: TRBD1; clone size: many; J gene: TRBJ2-7; V gene: TRBV18; CDR3 protein: CASSRSGGLEQYF; CDR3 DNA: TGTGCCAGCTCACGGTCAGGGGGCTTAGAGCAGTACTTC
D gene: TRBD2; clone size: NA; J gene: TRBJ2-1; V gene: TRBV28; CDR3 protein: CAIRLASSSYNEQFF; CDR3 DNA: TGTGCCATCCGACTAGCGTCGAGCTCCTACAATGAGCAGTTCTTC
D gene: NA; clone size: NA; J gene: TRBJ2-7; V gene: TRBV13; CDR3 protein: CASSLGSETSSYEQYF; CDR3 DNA: TGTGCCAGCAGCTTAGGATCGGAGACAAGTAGCTACGAGCAGTACTTC
D gene: NA; clone size: NA; J gene: TRBJ2-7; V gene: TRBV6-2/TRBV6-3; CDR3 protein: CASSYSDRSYEQYF; CDR3 DNA: TGTGCCAGCAGTTACTCGGACAGAAGCTACGAGCAGTACTTC
D gene: NA; clone size: NA; J gene: TRBJ1-5; V gene: TRBV21-1; CDR3 protein: CASSKANGQDDSNSNQPQHF; CDR3 DNA: TGTGCCAGCAGCAAAGCCAATGGACAGGATGACTCTAATAGCAATCAGCCCCAGCATTTT
D gene: TRBD2; clone size: few; J gene: TRBJ2-2; V gene: TRBV20-1; CDR3 protein: CSAPESGIPTGELFF; CDR3 DNA: TGCAGTGCCCCCGAGAGCGGGATCCCCACCGGGGAGCTGTTTTTT
D gene: NA; clone size: many; J gene: TRBJ2-6; V gene: TRBV28; CDR3 protein: CASSTYAGATGANVLTF; CDR3 DNA: TGTGCCAGCAGTACCTATGCAGGGGCTACAGGGGCCAACGTCCTGACTTTC
D gene: NA; clone size: many; J gene: TRBJ2-6; V gene: TRBV18; CDR3 protein: CASSLITSSGANVLTF; CDR3 DNA: TGTGCCAGCTCACTAATCACGAGCTCTGGGGCCAACGTCCTGACTTTC
D gene: TRBD2; clone size: NA; J gene: TRBJ2-7; V gene: TRBV3-1; CDR3 protein: CASSQQSGLAGGQIKEQYF; CDR3 DNA: TGTGCCAGCAGCCAACAGTCGGGACTAGCGGGGGGGCAAATCAAGGAGCAGTACTTC
D gene: NA; clone size: NA; J gene: TRBJ2-1; V gene: TRBV6-5; CDR3 protein: CASSYTNWGGNEQFF; CDR3 DNA: TGTGCCAGCAGTTACACCAACTGGGGTGGCAATGAGCAGTTCTTC
D gene: NA; clone size: many; J gene: TRBJ2-5; V gene: TRBV7-9; CDR3 protein: CASIRALQETQYF; CDR3 DNA: TGTGCCAGCATCAGGGCCCTCCAAGAGACCCAGTACTTC
D gene: NA; clone size: many; J gene: TRBJ1-5; V gene: TRBV20-1; CDR3 protein: CSARTSFNQPQHF; CDR3 DNA: TGCAGTGCTAGGACAAGCTTCAATCAGCCCCAGCATTTT
D gene: TRBD1; clone size: many; J gene: TRBJ2-7; V gene: TRBV5-4; CDR3 protein: CASSHKTGYEQYF; CDR3 DNA: TGTGCCAGCAGCCATAAGACAGGGTACGAGCAGTACTTC
D gene: TRBD2; clone size: NA; J gene: TRBJ2-7; V gene: TRBV4-3; CDR3 protein: CASSQTAALAGVSYEQYF; CDR3 DNA: TGCGCCAGCAGCCAAACGGCCGCCTTAGCGGGGGTTTCCTACGAGCAGTACTTC
D gene: NA; clone size: NA; J gene: TRBJ1-6; V gene: TRBV6-5; CDR3 protein: CASSYSRNSPLHF; CDR3 DNA: TGTGCCAGCAGTTACTCCCGTAATTCACCCCTCCACTTT
D gene: TRBD1; clone size: few; J gene: TRBJ2-7; V gene: TRBV5-6; CDR3 protein: CASSFPGGFYEQYF; CDR3 DNA: TGTGCCAGCAGCTTTCCAGGGGGCTTCTACGAGCAGTACTTC
D gene: NA; clone size: many; J gene: TRBJ1-1; V gene: TRBV28; CDR3 protein: CASRSHHQEISEAFF; CDR3 DNA: TGTGCCAGCAGGTCCCACCATCAGGAAATCTCTGAAGCTTTCTTT
D gene: NA; clone size: NA; J gene: TRBJ1-2; V gene: TRBV27; CDR3 protein: CASSGYQTGTYGYTF; CDR3 DNA: TGTGCCAGCAGTGGGTATCAGACAGGTACCTATGGCTACACCTTC